Listed here are 26 T cell receptor beta chains from one sample, sequenced in a study of blood T cell repertoires in COVID-19. The data were produced by immunoSEQ multiplex PCR, yet TCRdb's version contains in-frame clones alone and is incomplete. The sample includes roughly 30,000 clones, roughly 70% of them seen just once. The sample consisted of peripheral blood. Receptor source: a boy between 2 and 10 years old with active or convalescent COVID-19.

The gene calls are TRBV14 and TRBJ2-1; 7 bases are a match to TRBD1. Germline V gene data show CDR1 as SGHDN and CDR2 as FVKESK. The CDR3 is 14 amino acids. V was pared by 0 bases and J by 10 bases, with 6 bases of the junction left unmatched. The CDR3 coding sequence is TGTGCCAGCAGCCAAGAAATCCCAGGGGGAGAGCAGTTCTTC. It yields the protein CASSQEIPGGEQFF.

The table lists this clone with a count of one. The chain carries TRBV6-5 and TRBJ2-2; weak D call: TRBD2 (5 bases). This CDR3 contains 14 residues. Trimming stripped 11 bases from V and 1 base from J, with 14 bases between. Germline V lookup: CDR1 MNHEY, CDR2 SVGAGI. In DNA form, the CDR3 reads TGTGCCTGCAAGAAGCGGAGGAACACCGGGGAGCTGTTTTTT. Its protein is CACKKRRNTGELFF.

V and J are TRBV7-9 and TRBJ1-1; no reliable D call. The ends were cut back, 5 bases at V and 4 bases at J, with 17 bases in the middle. Germline values: CDR1 SEHNR, CDR2 FQNEAQ (reference sequence). CDR3 length: 15 amino acids. CDR3 nucleotide sequence: TGTGCCAGCAGCGACACAAAGCTCCGAGTCACTGAAGCTTTCTTT. It yields the protein CASSDTKLRVTEAFF.

For the CDR3, the DNA is TGCAGTGCTAGTAGAGTCTATGGCTACACCTTC. Its translation is CSASRVYGYTF. The chain couples TRBV20-1 to TRBJ1-2, with D uncertain. Trimming took 3 bases from V and 4 from J, leaving 6 bases between them. Germline V lookup: CDR1 DFQATT, CDR2 SNEGSKA (reference sequence). The CDR3 totals 11 residues.

The V call is TRBV6-6, the J call TRBJ2-4; 7 bases fit TRBD2. Germline CDR1 is MNHNY and CDR2 is SVGAGI (reference sequence). V was clipped by 2 bases and J by 8 bases; unmatched bases: 12. The CDR3 runs 16 residues. The DNA for the CDR3 is TGTGCCAGCAGTTACCTGGTAGCGGGTAGTGGTGACATTCAGTACTTC. Its translation is CASSYLVAGSGDIQYF.

The V call is TRBV28, the J call TRBJ1-6, with D hard to call. V lost 7 bases and J lost 9, with 22 bases in between. The CDR3 covers 16 residues. CDR1 and CDR2 from the germline V gene are MDHEN and SYDVKM. The CDR3 reads CASNPLRGGWGSPLHF. The CDR3 coding sequence is TGTGCCAGCAACCCCTTACGGGGAGGCTGGGGTTCACCCCTCCACTTT. Filled out from reference TRBV28 and TRBJ1-6, the complete variable domain reads DVKVTQSSRYLVKRTGEKVFLECVQDMDHENMFWYRQDPGLGLRLIYFSYDVKMKEKGDIPEGYSVSREKKERFSLILESASTNQTSMYLCASNPLRGGWGSPLHFGNGTRLTVT.

The chain combines TRBV7-2 with TRBJ2-4; TRBD1 matches 7 bases. Germline loops: CDR1 SGHTA, CDR2 FQGNSA. V lost 3 bases to trimming and J lost 3 bases; unmatched junction nucleotides: 5. The CDR3 runs to 15 residues. The CDR3 bases are TGTGCCAGCAGCTTGAGGGGGCCAATCAAAAACATTCAGTACTTC. Translation: CASSLRGPIKNIQYF.

This chain uses TRBV5-1 with TRBJ2-7; TRBD2 is a possible D gene (5 bases). V shed 1 base and J shed 2 bases, with 7 bases lying between them. The CDR3 loop spans 13 amino acids. Germline-derived CDR1 and CDR2 are SGHRS and YFSETQ. CDR3 amino acids: CASSLTGTYEQYF. The CDR3 region has the DNA TGCGCCAGCAGCTTGACGGGGACCTACGAGCAGTACTTC.

The chain is built from TRBV5-1 and TRBJ1-3; D is unclear. The V end lost 4 bases, the J end lost 4 bases, and 9 bases lay between the germline ends. The germline V gene has CDR1 SGHRS and CDR2 YFSETQ. CDR3 size: 13 residues. CDR3 in DNA: TGCGCCAGCAGCGAACCCGGGGGAAACACCATATATTTT. It yields the protein CASSEPGGNTIYF.

The chain joins TRBV5-5 to TRBJ1-3, with TRBD1 as a possible D gene (6 bases). The germline V gene has CDR1 SGHKS and CDR2 YYEKEE (reference sequence). The ends were cut back, 4 bases at V and 0 bases at J, with 17 bases in the middle. The CDR3 spans 17 residues. The CDR3: CASSPNRVRGSGNTIYF. CDR3 coding DNA: TGTGCCAGCAGCCCAAACAGGGTACGGGGCTCTGGAAACACCATATATTTT.

This clone was seen just once. This chain uses TRBV7-9 with TRBJ1-5, with TRBD1 identical over 7 bases. Germline CDR1 SEHNR, CDR2 FQNEAQ (reference sequence). Trimming cost V 5 bases and J 9 bases; bases outside gene matches: 10. This CDR3 has 14 amino acids. For the CDR3, the DNA is TGTGCCAGCAGCACGGACAGGTTCGCAAGGCCCCAGCATTTT. It codes for CASSTDRFARPQHF.

The chain joins TRBV2 to TRBJ1-6; unclear D gene. This CDR3 is built from 12 residues. Germline-derived CDR1 and CDR2 are SNHLY and FYNNEI. V dropped 8 bases and J dropped 6 bases, with 8 bases sitting between them. The CDR3 loop reads CASLRSNSPLHF. CDR3 nucleotides: TGTGCCAGCCTCAGGTCTAATTCACCCCTCCACTTT.

This clone was observed a single time. V and J are TRBV6-5 and TRBJ1-2; a possible D gene is TRBD1 (6 bases). The CDR3 consists of 13 residues. V lost 7 bases, J lost 1 base, and 10 bases lay in between. Germline V gives CDR1 MNHEY, CDR2 SVGAGI. CDR3 sequence (DNA): TGTGCCAGCAATAGGGGGGGTAACTATGGCTACACCTTC. This codes for CASNRGGNYGYTF.

This clone showed up just a few times. J is TRBJ1-4 and V is TRBV27; tentatively, D is TRBD1 (6 bases). The V end was cut by 6 bases, the J end by 6 bases, with 14 bases between. This CDR3 is 14 amino acids long. The germline V gene has CDR1 MNHEY and CDR2 SMNVEV (reference sequence). CDR3 DNA sequence: TGTGCCAGCAGCTCTGAACAGGGTGATGAAAAACTGTTTTTT. It is translated as CASSSEQGDEKLFF.

This clone is labeled as medium-sized. This chain connects TRBV11-2 to TRBJ1-6; D call uncertain. This CDR3 comprises 13 residues. V was clipped by 2 bases and J by 8 bases, with 7 bases between them. Germline CDR1 SGHAT, CDR2 FQNNGV. CDR3 loop: CASSLTRYSPLHF. CDR3 nucleotide sequence: TGTGCCAGCAGCTTAACTCGATATTCACCCCTCCACTTT.

The gene calls are TRBV12-3 or TRBV12-4 and TRBJ2-2; D remains unclear. Trimming shortened V by 6 bases and J by 6 bases, and 11 bases separated the two germline ends. This CDR3 has 13 amino acids. The DNA of the CDR3 is TGTGCCAGCAGACCCCTAGGTCCCGGGGAGCTGTTTTTT. Translating it yields CASRPLGPGELFF.

The chain links TRBV19 to TRBJ2-1; 7 bases line up with TRBD1. V trimming: 6 bases; J trimming: 0 bases; junction bases outside the gene matches: 14. Germline CDR1 and CDR2: LNHDA and SQIVND (reference sequence). The CDR3 length is 18 residues. The CDR3 nucleotides are TGTGCCAGTAGAAGACCGGGACAGCAAATGAGCTCCTACAATGAGCAGTTCTTC. It specifies CASRRPGQQMSSYNEQFF.

The CDR3, as DNA: TGTGCCAGCAGCCTAAGACAGGGGGGCTACACCTTC. It yields the protein CASSLRQGGYTF. The rearrangement joins TRBV7-2 to TRBJ1-2, with TRBD1 identical over 8 bases. Germline V gives CDR1 SGHTA, CDR2 FQGNSA. The V gene end was trimmed by 5 bases and the J gene end by 8 bases; junction bases not matched to a gene: 4. The length of the CDR3 is 12 residues.

The chain links TRBV7-9 to TRBJ1-1; no clear D gene. Germline CDR1 is SEHNR and CDR2 is FQNEAQ (reference sequence). V lost 1 base and J lost 3, with 6 bases in between. The CDR3 length is 13 residues. CDR3 amino acids: CASSLDGDTEAFF. The CDR3 DNA reads as TGTGCCAGCAGCTTAGACGGGGACACTGAAGCTTTCTTT. The full variable domain, its missing parts supplied by reference TRBV7-9 and TRBJ1-1, is DTGVSQNPRHKITKRGQNVTFRCDPISEHNRLYWYRQTLGQGPEFLTYFQNEAQLEKSRLLSDRFSAERPKGSFSTLEIQRTEQGDSAMYLCASSLDGDTEAFFGQGTRLTVV.

This clone has only one observation. The chain is built from TRBV29-1 and TRBJ2-1, with 13 bases identical to TRBD2. Germline V gene lookup returns CDR1 SQVTM and CDR2 ANQGSEA. Trimming removed 3 bases from V and 0 bases from J; junction bases left unmatched: 8. This CDR3 region has 18 residues. CDR3 protein: CSVDPRLAGGSSYNEQFF. For the CDR3, the DNA is TGCAGCGTTGATCCAAGACTAGCGGGAGGAAGCTCCTACAATGAGCAGTTCTTC.

The rearrangement joins TRBV4-3 to TRBJ1-5; maybe TRBD1 (6 bases). Germline CDR1 and CDR2: LGHNA and YSLEER. This CDR3 spans 14 amino acids. V was clipped by 1 base and J by 6 bases, with 10 bases between them. The CDR3 DNA reads TGCGCCAGCAGCCAAGCTGGGGGCGGTCAGCCCCAGCATTTT. Protein product: CASSQAGGGQPQHF.

The rearrangement joins TRBV18 to TRBJ1-1; D ambiguous. Trimming removed 3 bases at V and 1 base at J, with 12 bases between. The CDR3 sequence is 15 residues long. CDR1 is KGHSH and CDR2 is LQKENI in the germline V gene. The CDR3 loop reads CASSPSWKRNTEAFF. The CDR3 bases are TGTGCCAGCTCACCCTCTTGGAAGCGGAACACTGAAGCTTTCTTT.

This chain links TRBV27 with TRBJ2-1; TRBD1 is a possible D gene (5 bases). V was trimmed by 3 bases and J by 0 bases, leaving 12 bases between them. CDR1 is MNHEY, CDR2 SMNVEV, per germline (reference sequence). This CDR3 is 16 amino acids long. The CDR3: CASSFRGGSSYNEQFF. The CDR3 DNA is TGTGCCAGCAGTTTTAGGGGTGGAAGCTCCTACAATGAGCAGTTCTTC.

The chain combines TRBV27 with TRBJ1-1, with 7 bases matching TRBD1. The CDR3 spans 14 residues. Germline CDR1 and CDR2: MNHEY and SMNVEV (reference sequence). Losses at the gene ends were 3 bases for V and 4 bases for J; bases not matched to a gene: 5. CDR3 sequence reads: CASSFRGGFTEAFF. The CDR3, as DNA: TGTGCCAGCAGTTTCCGAGGGGGCTTCACTGAAGCTTTCTTT.

The chain couples TRBV6-5 to TRBJ1-1; a weak D match, TRBD1 (5 bases). The length of the CDR3 is 13 residues. Germline assignment: CDR1 MNHEY and CDR2 SVGAGI. Trimming removed 4 bases from V and 1 base from J, with 7 bases in between. CDR3 bases: TGTGCCAGCAGTTCACAGGCGAACACTGAAGCTTTCTTT. It specifies CASSSQANTEAFF.

This clone was seen a handful of times. The rearrangement links TRBV27 to TRBJ2-5; D not resolved. V was pared by 6 bases and J by 6 bases, with 8 bases between. Germline CDR1 reads MNHEY; CDR2 reads SMNVEV (reference sequence). This CDR3 spans 11 amino acids. The CDR3 loop is CASRYQKTQYF. The CDR3, as DNA: TGTGCCAGCAGGTACCAGAAGACCCAGTACTTC.